Presented here are 21 T cell receptor beta chains from one specimen sequenced in a study of control samples from healthy donors and cancer patients. Data came from immunoSEQ multiplex PCR; TCRdb stores just in-frame clones and leaves some out. Of some 150,000 clones in the sample, about 94% are singletons; the top ten hold over 2%. The specimen was blood. The receptors originated from a man in his forties or fifties in good health.

V is TRBV5-1 and J is TRBJ2-7; perhaps TRBD1 as D (5 bases). Germline V CDR1 and CDR2: SGHRS, YFSETQ. V gave up 0 bases and J gave up 0 bases, with 10 bases separating them. The length of the CDR3 is 15 residues. The CDR3 loop reads CASSLAGPSSYEQYF. The CDR3 coding sequence is TGCGCCAGCAGCTTGGCAGGGCCTAGCTCCTACGAGCAGTACTTC. Full variable domain (rest looked up from reference TRBV5-1 and TRBJ2-7): KAGVTQTPRYLIKTRGQQVTLSCSPISGHRSVSWYQQTPGQGLQFLFEYFSETQRNKGNFPGRFSGRQFSNSRSEMNVSTLELGDSALYLCASSLAGPSSYEQYFGPGTRLTVT.

The chain is built from TRBV11-2 and TRBJ2-3; D remains ambiguous. This CDR3 comprises 14 residues. With 1 base removed from V and 2 bases from J, the gap between germline ends came to 7 bases. The germline gives CDR1 SGHAT, CDR2 FQNNGV. The CDR3 loop is CASSLGGSTDTQYF. CDR3 DNA: TGTGCCAGCAGCTTAGGCGGTTCCACAGATACGCAGTATTTT.

The gene calls are TRBV19 and TRBJ1-2, with D perhaps matching TRBD1 (6 bases). CDR1 and CDR2 from the germline V gene are LNHDA and SQIVND (reference sequence). Trimming removed 3 bases at V and 8 bases at J, with 16 bases between. The CDR3 runs to 14 residues. CDR3 sequence: CASSIGTSGSGYTF. The CDR3 bases are TGTGCCAGTAGTATCGGGACATCAGGCAGCGGCTACACCTTC. Looking up the rest from reference TRBV19 and TRBJ1-2 gives the full variable domain: DGGITQSPKYLFRKEGQNVTLSCEQNLNHDAMYWYRQDPGQGLRLIYYSQIVNDFQKGDIAEGYSVSREKKESFPLTVTSAQKNPTAFYLCASSIGTSGSGYTFGSGTRLTVV.

This chain joins TRBV6-6 and TRBJ2-2, with 8 bases that match TRBD2. V trimming: 6 bases; J trimming: 0 bases; junction bases outside the gene matches: 6. This CDR3 comprises 16 residues. Germline CDR1 is MNHNY and CDR2 is SVGAGI (reference sequence). The CDR3: CASSSRLAPNTGELFF. CDR3 DNA sequence: TGTGCCAGCAGCTCCCGACTAGCGCCGAACACCGGGGAGCTGTTTTTT.

This rearrangement joins TRBV5-1 to TRBJ1-1; D is ambiguous. Trimming removed 2 bases at V and 1 base at J, with 9 bases between. The CDR3 loop spans 14 amino acids. The germline CDR1 and CDR2 sequences are SGHRS and YFSETQ. The CDR3 region has the DNA TGCGCCAGCAGCTTTCTGGACGGGAACACTGAAGCTTTCTTT. It yields the protein CASSFLDGNTEAFF.

This sequence joins TRBV5-6 and TRBJ2-1, with TRBD1 matching 8 bases. Germline trimming cut 2 bases from V and 5 bases from J; bases unmatched to any gene: 9. This CDR3 region has 16 residues. Germline CDR1 reads SGHDT; CDR2 reads YYEEEE. CDR3 in DNA: TGTGCCAGCAGCTTCACCCCGACAGGGGCGAACAATGAGCAGTTCTTC. This sequence encodes CASSFTPTGANNEQFF.

Ten or more counts support this clone. The DNA for the CDR3 is TGTGCCAGCAGCTCGACGGACAGGGGGCTTCTTAATTCACCCCTCCACTTT. Residues: CASSSTDRGLLNSPLHF. The chain links TRBV5-6 to TRBJ1-6, with TRBD1 matching 11 bases. The CDR3 length is 17 residues. Germline CDR1 and CDR2: SGHDT and YYEEEE. V lost 3 bases to trimming and J lost 6 bases; unmatched junction nucleotides: 8.

The V gene is TRBV9, the J gene TRBJ2-5, with TRBD1 identical over 10 bases. Germline V gene lookup returns CDR1 SGDLS and CDR2 YYNGEE. Trimming cost V 4 bases and J 13 bases; bases outside gene matches: 13. The CDR3 runs 14 residues. The DNA of the CDR3 is TGTGCCAGCAGCCGCCGGGACAGGGGTATCGGCGCGTACTTC. Translation: CASSRRDRGIGAYF.

This clone has only one observation. The V and J genes are TRBV19 and TRBJ1-1; no definite D call. The germline CDR1 and CDR2 sequences are LNHDA and SQIVND (reference sequence). V lost 0 bases and J lost 4, with 6 bases in between. CDR3 size: 13 residues. CDR3 in amino acids: CASSIETGTEAFF. CDR3 coding DNA: TGTGCCAGTAGTATAGAGACTGGCACTGAAGCTTTCTTT. Based on the CDR3 plus reference TRBV19 and TRBJ1-1, the full variable domain is DGGITQSPKYLFRKEGQNVTLSCEQNLNHDAMYWYRQDPGQGLRLIYYSQIVNDFQKGDIAEGYSVSREKKESFPLTVTSAQKNPTAFYLCASSIETGTEAFFGQGTRLTVV.

This sequence joins TRBV5-6 and TRBJ2-2; 10 positions agree with TRBD1. Germline V CDR1 and CDR2: SGHDT, YYEEEE. The CDR3 runs 15 residues. V lost 5 bases and J lost 10; bases outside the gene matches: 11. CDR3: CASSFGMTGGPELFF. CDR3 nucleotide sequence: TGTGCCAGCAGTTTTGGTATGACAGGGGGCCCGGAGCTGTTTTTT.

The V and J genes are TRBV15 and TRBJ1-4; D ambiguous. Between the trimmed V and J ends, which lost 6 bases and 1 base, there was a span of 3 bases. The germline CDR1 and CDR2 sequences are LNHNV and YYDKDF (reference sequence). The CDR3 consists of 12 residues. CDR3 sequence: CATRRTNEKLFF. In DNA form, the CDR3 reads TGTGCCACCAGAAGAACTAATGAAAAACTGTTTTTT.

The chain uses TRBV7-9 and TRBJ2-3, with 7 bases aligning to TRBD2. Germline-derived CDR1 and CDR2 are SEHNR and FQNEAQ (reference sequence). V lost 4 bases to trimming and J lost 0 bases; unmatched junction nucleotides: 4. This CDR3 comprises 15 residues. The CDR3 protein is CASSSHSGSTDTQYF. CDR3 sequence (DNA): TGTGCCAGCAGCTCCCATAGCGGGAGCACAGATACGCAGTATTTT.

This CDR3 is CASSYSYVQSNQPQHF. CDR3 coding DNA: TGTGCCAGCAGTTACTCGTACGTACAGAGCAATCAGCCCCAGCATTTT. The chain employs TRBV6-5 and TRBJ1-5; D ambiguous. Looked up from germline, CDR1 is MNHEY and CDR2 is SVGAGI. This CDR3 comprises 16 residues. V was trimmed by 0 bases and J by 1 base, leaving 10 bases between them.

V usage is TRBV6-1 and J usage is TRBJ2-3, with 11 bases matching TRBD2. J lost 2 bases, V lost 2 bases, and 6 bases had no gene match. The CDR3 spans 17 residues. Germline lookup yields CDR1 MNHNS and CDR2 SASEGT. The CDR3: CASSESGTSGVTDTQYF. In nucleotides, the CDR3 is TGTGCCAGCAGTGAATCGGGGACTAGCGGAGTCACAGATACGCAGTATTTT.

The gene calls are TRBV28 and TRBJ2-2, with D tentatively TRBD1 (5 bases). Trimming left V 2 bases short and J 6 bases short, with 7 bases between. The germline CDR1 and CDR2 sequences are MDHEN and SYDVKM. This CDR3 has 13 residues. The CDR3 coding sequence is TGTGCCAGCAGTTTAAAGGGGTCCGGGGAGCTGTTTTTT. Its translation is CASSLKGSGELFF. The full variable domain, rest sourced from reference TRBV28 and TRBJ2-2, is DVKVTQSSRYLVKRTGEKVFLECVQDMDHENMFWYRQDPGLGLRLIYFSYDVKMKEKGDIPEGYSVSREKKERFSLILESASTNQTSMYLCASSLKGSGELFFGEGSRLTVL.

The J gene is TRBJ1-3, the V gene TRBV5-1; D may be TRBD1 (5 bases). CDR1 and CDR2 (germline): SGHRS, YFSETQ. This CDR3 has 16 amino acids. Trimming shortened V by 4 bases and J by 6 bases, and 20 bases separated the two germline ends. In DNA form, the CDR3 reads TGCGCCAGCAGCCGACCCGGGACGAGTTTTGAAAACACCATATATTTT. Translation: CASSRPGTSFENTIYF.

V usage is TRBV3-1 (or the pseudogene TRBV3-2) and J usage is TRBJ2-1; the D is unclear. The CDR3 extends over 15 amino acids. Trimming took off 4 bases at V and 9 bases at J, with 19 bases between the two ends. CDR1 LGHDT and CDR2 YNNKEL come from the germline V gene (reference sequence). The CDR3 here is CASSPVRIRVGEQFF. In DNA, the CDR3 is TGTGCCAGCAGCCCCGTCCGGATCCGGGTGGGTGAGCAGTTCTTC.

The chain combines TRBV6-4 with TRBJ2-3; D is undetermined. This CDR3 has 13 residues. Germline CDR1 reads MRHNA; CDR2 reads SNTAGT. V was shortened by 4 bases and J by 2 bases, with 7 bases between the two germline ends. Here the CDR3 reads CASSARVTDTQYF. The CDR3 coding sequence is TGTGCCAGCAGTGCAAGGGTCACAGATACGCAGTATTTT.

V usage is TRBV19 and J usage is TRBJ1-2; TRBD1 agrees at 10 bases. The CDR3 consists of 17 residues. In germline, CDR1 is LNHDA, CDR2 SQIVND (reference sequence). V lost 9 bases to trimming and J lost 3 bases; unmatched junction nucleotides: 16. CDR3 protein: CASRGGTGVPLYYGYTF. CDR3 DNA: TGTGCCAGCCGTGGAGGGACAGGGGTCCCCTTGTACTATGGCTACACCTTC.

The chain joins TRBV29-1 to TRBJ1-1, with a possible D match to TRBD1 (6 bases). Looked up from germline, CDR1 is SQVTM and CDR2 is ANQGSEA. This CDR3 comprises 15 residues. V was shortened by 7 bases and J by 2 bases, with 20 bases between the two germline ends. The CDR3 DNA reads TGCAGCGGGACTTTCGACAGGTCGGTTAACACTGAAGCTTTCTTT. Translated: CSGTFDRSVNTEAFF.

The rearrangement uses TRBV15 and TRBJ2-5; no definite D call. Looked up from germline, CDR1 is LNHNV and CDR2 is YYDKDF (reference sequence). V was trimmed by 0 bases and J by 2 bases, leaving 4 bases between them. CDR3 size: 13 residues. The CDR3 nucleotides are TGTGCCACCAGCAGAGATCCTCAAGAGACCCAGTACTTC. It translates to CATSRDPQETQYF.